This T cell receptor (beta chain) was recorded in a study of cytomegalovirus exposure and HLA in healthy donors (dated by TCRdb to 2017 to 2019). For the study in its entirety: In an earlier analysis of several hundred of the donors, around 290 Gb of sequence data and some 120 million unique TCR beta sequences from about 179 million T cells were reported. About 280 gigabases of sequencing data and around 85 million unique TCR sequences made up an early release that covered approximately 650 HLA-typed donors. Among the roughly 430 genotyped donors, approximately 77% belonged to the genetic ancestry cluster associated with self-reported Caucasian donors. The aim of the study was to test whether cataloging public T cell receptors could identify signatures of past pathogen exposure. The T cell repertoires of some 670 subjects were profiled by immunosequencing and related to cytomegalovirus serostatus. A separate validation cohort of about 110 different subjects was used in addition to the roughly 670-subject first cohort. To predict cytomegalovirus infection status, the study brought together high-throughput TCR immunosequencing, statistical association of individual TCRs with disease status, and machine learning. A later analysis re-examined previously published TCR beta repertoires from roughly 720 donors and added high-resolution HLA genotyping to investigate patterns of TCR occurrence. The later analysis used no new phenotypic data to find candidate immune exposures, relying instead on TCR beta sequences and their occurrence across donors. An earlier analysis of fewer than 700 of the donors applied high-throughput TCR beta sequencing to assess whether each TCR beta V gene segment acted as functional or pseudogenic. Donor age, sex, ethnicity and CMV serostatus were compiled together with the repertoire data. Genome-wide SNP genotypes for about 55% of the roughly 670 donors were used in a later genetic analysis, which treated that subset as a discovery cohort. Every discovery cohort repertoire had been produced on one sequencing platform. Class I and class II HLA loci were covered by the typing at four-digit resolution. The number of donors typed differed by locus, with roughly 629-640 for A, B, C, DRB1 and DQB1, roughly 550 for DQA1, about 610 for DPA1, and around 460 for DPB1. Several DR-DQ haplotypes were treated as single units for association and clustering because of strong linkage in the cohort. Across approximately 400 genotyped donors of the cohort, an average of roughly 230,000 unique TCR beta nucleotide sequences per donor were sequenced, and roughly 17% of those sequences were non-productive. Study-wide findings and limitations: Because counts were too low, about 18 rarely observed V segments, including chromosome 9 orphons, were excluded from the earlier analysis of several hundred of the donors. The 87-base-pair reads could not distinguish some IMGT-functional V segments, including TRBV6-2 and TRBV6-3, so those segments were excluded. A later analysis reported that several top co-occurrence clusters appeared linked to parvovirus B19, influenza, CMV and Epstein-Barr virus. In a later genetic analysis, fewer N-insertions in productive TCRs were reported among donors in an Asian-associated ancestry cluster than the approximately 710-donor mean. In the study, around 150 TCR beta chains were listed as associated with cytomegalovirus. Specific HLA alleles were associated with 16,951 TCR beta sequences at a false discovery rate of 0.05 in a later analysis. An earlier analysis of 587 of the donors showed that most TCR beta V segments appeared in productive rearrangements either about 87% or about 30% of the time, which broadly matched IMGT annotations. Linkage disequilibrium might explain the correlated functional status among segregating V segments, but an unknown experimental factor could not be excluded. When HLA alleles, especially DR and DQ, strongly co-occurred, TCR associations were difficult to assign to individual alleles. Immune exposure information for the cohort was limited to CMV serostatus. It was suggested by the authors that the approach could potentially be generalized to other disease states and immunological phenotypes. Across donors, most TCR sequences were observed very rarely, whereas some public TCRs were present in many individuals. A further reported finding was that TCR beta sequences accurately predicted the HLA-A and HLA-B alleles for most subjects in the first cohort. In this cohort, only TCR beta chains were sequenced, and detectable features were limited by the absence of alpha or paired-chain data. A cluster of highly shared sequence variants was judged likely to represent a technical artifact of the sequencing pipeline. In a later analysis, the rate of TCR association differed among HLA loci, with DRB1 alleles having the most associated TCRs and HLA-C alleles having the fewest. An association between a missense DCLRE1C variant and V-gene and J-gene trimming of TCR beta chains was found in a later genetic analysis and replicated in an independent cohort. A few of the identified cytomegalovirus-associated TCR beta chains were confirmed in vitro to be specific for cytomegalovirus antigens. The classifier was reported to diagnose cytomegalovirus status with high specificity and sensitivity in both the original cohort and the validation cohort. Sequencing depth was assumed to be roughly uniform across donors in the presence/absence analyses, though that assumption may not hold. Because some donors lacked HLA typing at each locus, the association tests relied only on the typed subset. According to a later analysis, most CMV-associated TCR beta chains appeared to be HLA-restricted, and the HLA associations seemed to be driven largely by CMV exposure. A later analysis found that HLA-associated TCR beta chains were more clonally expanded and had lower generation probabilities than equally common non-associated chains.

The cohort was made up of 666 healthy bone marrow donors. At the time of sampling, all cohort members were nominally healthy, though unrecorded immune exposures were likely present. The donor tested CMV seronegative, placing the donor among the approximately 400 seronegative members of the cohort. A peripheral blood sample was collected from each donor, and TCR beta sequencing was performed on peripheral blood mononuclear cells. Genomic DNA extraction from the blood cell samples was performed with the Qiagen DNeasy Blood Extraction Kit. The CDR3 has 13 amino acids, counting the end cysteine and phenylalanine. The CDR3 DNA has 39 bases and is translated from base 1. For this chain, trimming is 5 bases at the V end and 6 bases at the J end, and the number of junction bases without a gene match is 4. The germline V gene encodes CDR1 MGHRA and CDR2 YSYEKL. Worth noting for this clone: The antigen it binds to is not known. No much larger clone is present one base from it, and per-base qualities are unavailable.

The receptor library was made with the immunoSEQ multiplex PCR assay. The multiplex PCR relied on a mix of 60 forward primers for TCR Vbeta segments and 13 reverse primers for TCR Jbeta segments. The CDR3 region of rearranged TCR beta genes was amplified from genomic DNA by a multiplex PCR assay. On the Illumina HiSeq System, the amplified TCR beta libraries were sequenced as 87-base-pair reads. On the authors' methods: Across the 600 to 700 repertoires, a later analysis counted 75 million to 90 million unique TCR beta chains, 9 million to 14 million of which were shared by at least two donors. Raw reads were error-corrected and collapsed into unique sequences by a nearest-neighbor algorithm in which closely related sequences were merged to remove PCR and sequencing errors. CDR3 sequences were aligned to IMGT reference sequences to assign V, D and J gene segments. For a sequence to be retained, a match of at least six nucleotides to both a V gene segment and a J gene segment was required. A rearrangement counted as productive if the CDR3 had no stop codons and remained in frame with V and J, and every other rearrangement counted as non-productive. CDR3 was defined according to IMGT convention as the region running from the second conserved V-encoded cysteine to the conserved J-encoded phenylalanine. The earlier analysis of about 620 of the donors excluded sequences that lacked an unambiguous match to a single V gene segment. An earlier analysis of about 600 of the donors called V segments functional above 56.7% productive rearrangements and segregating when the between-donor standard deviation exceeded 5%. A statistical classification framework was built for diagnosing cytomegalovirus status from the catalog of TCR beta chain sequences. In a later analysis, V and J genes were assigned by comparing TCR nucleotide sequences against IMGT/GENE-DB human TR gene sequences. The TCRdist pipeline was used in a later analysis to assign CDR3 sequences and most-parsimonious VDJ recombination scenarios. A later analysis defined each TCR beta chain by its CDR3 amino acid sequence plus V-gene family, and excluded reads lacking a unique V-gene family. In a later analysis, fewer than 650 highly shared, low-generation-probability nucleotide sequences were removed to address suspected cross-contamination and a sequencing artifact. In a later analysis, a clonal expansion index was calculated for each public chain from normalized within-repertoire ranks of inferred template counts. Generation probabilities in a later analysis came from a VDJ recombination model fitted to out-of-frame rearrangements, and those results were checked against IGoR. In a later analysis, TCR-TCR, TCR-HLA and TCR-CMV co-occurrence was scored with hypergeometric tests, and a repertoire-size bias correction was applied to TCR pairs. A later analysis estimated false discovery rates by permuting HLA or CMV assignments 20 times. In a later analysis, co-occurring TCRs were grouped using DBSCAN, with TCRdist sequence similarity added in when clustering inside HLA-allele-positive subsets. Repertoires with fewer than 30,000 or more than 120,000 public chains were left out of co-occurrence clustering, as were a handful of repertoires with anomalous nucleotide sharing. Drawn from immuneACCESS, this table holds only the in-frame rearrangements with V and J called that TCRdb kept. Clones are partly lost; checked studies trace under half to an unresolved V gene and leave the rest unexplained. V and J calls and clone size are copied from that table; D and trimming were computed from the DNA. The sample records approximately 210,000 clones, roughly 86% of which are singletons. Under 2% of the sample rests with the top ten.

The rearranged chain carries TRBV4-1 and TRBJ2-3, with 8 bases matching TRBD1. Specimen: PBMCs. The source is a woman aged 18-29 years in good health and CMV-seronegative. The DNA is TGCGCCAGCAGCGGAAGACAGGGGGATACGCAGTATTTT. The encoded protein is CASSGRQGDTQYF.